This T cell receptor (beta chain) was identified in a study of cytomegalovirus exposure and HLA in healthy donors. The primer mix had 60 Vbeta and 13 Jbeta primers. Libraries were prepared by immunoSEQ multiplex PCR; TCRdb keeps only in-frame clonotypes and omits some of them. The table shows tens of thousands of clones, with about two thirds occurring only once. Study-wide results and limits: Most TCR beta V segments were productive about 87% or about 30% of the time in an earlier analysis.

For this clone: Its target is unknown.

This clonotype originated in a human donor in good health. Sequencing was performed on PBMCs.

The CDR3 protein is CATSSFTSTDTQYF. The CDR3 coding sequence is TGTGCCACCAGCAGCTTCACTAGCACAGATACGCAGTATTTT. The V call is TRBV15, the J call TRBJ2-3; D gene ambiguous. This CDR3 spans 14 amino acids. Germline-derived CDR1 and CDR2 are LNHNV and YYDKDF (reference sequence). V dropped 3 bases and J dropped 0 bases, with 7 bases sitting between them.